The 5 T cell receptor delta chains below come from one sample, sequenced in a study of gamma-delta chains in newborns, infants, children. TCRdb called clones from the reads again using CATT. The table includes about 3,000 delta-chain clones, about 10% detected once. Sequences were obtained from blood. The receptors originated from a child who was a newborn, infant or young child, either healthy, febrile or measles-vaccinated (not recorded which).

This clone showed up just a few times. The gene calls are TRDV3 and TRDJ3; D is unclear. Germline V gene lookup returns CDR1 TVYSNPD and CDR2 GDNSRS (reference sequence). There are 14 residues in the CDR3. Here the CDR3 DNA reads TGTGCACTTGGGAGCTCCTGGGACACCCGACAGATGTTTTTC. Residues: CALGSSWDTRQMFF.

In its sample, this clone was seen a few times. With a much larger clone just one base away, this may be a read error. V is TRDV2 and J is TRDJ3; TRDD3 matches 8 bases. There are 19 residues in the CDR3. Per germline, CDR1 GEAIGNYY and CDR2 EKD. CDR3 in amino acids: CACDPTGGPSSWDTRQVFF. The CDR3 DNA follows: TGTGCCTGTGATCCTACTGGGGGCCCGAGCTCCTGGGACACCCGACAGGTGTTTTTC.

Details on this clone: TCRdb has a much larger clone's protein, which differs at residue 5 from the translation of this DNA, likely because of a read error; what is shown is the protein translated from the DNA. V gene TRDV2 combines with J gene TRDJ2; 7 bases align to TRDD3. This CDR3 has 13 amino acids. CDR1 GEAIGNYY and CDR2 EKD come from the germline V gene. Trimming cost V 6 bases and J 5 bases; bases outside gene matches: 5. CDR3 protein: CACPRGDTAQLFF. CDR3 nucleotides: TGTGCCTGTCCACGGGGGGATACAGCACAACTCTTCTTT.

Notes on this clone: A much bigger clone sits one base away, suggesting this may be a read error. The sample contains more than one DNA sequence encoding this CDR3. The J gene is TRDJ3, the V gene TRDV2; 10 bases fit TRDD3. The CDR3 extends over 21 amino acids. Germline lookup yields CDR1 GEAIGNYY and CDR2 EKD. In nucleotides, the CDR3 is TGCGCCTGTGACGGTGCGCTAGGGGGGATACGCAGCTCCTGGGACACCCGACAGATGTTTTTC. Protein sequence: CACDGALGGIRSSWDTRQMFF.

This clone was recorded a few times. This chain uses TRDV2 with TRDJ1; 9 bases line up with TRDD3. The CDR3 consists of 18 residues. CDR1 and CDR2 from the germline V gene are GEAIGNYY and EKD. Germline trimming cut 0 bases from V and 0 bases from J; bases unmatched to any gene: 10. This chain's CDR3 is CACDTGFSGGFYTDKLIF. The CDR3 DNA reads TGTGCCTGTGACACCGGGTTTTCTGGGGGATTCTACACCGATAAACTCATCTTT.